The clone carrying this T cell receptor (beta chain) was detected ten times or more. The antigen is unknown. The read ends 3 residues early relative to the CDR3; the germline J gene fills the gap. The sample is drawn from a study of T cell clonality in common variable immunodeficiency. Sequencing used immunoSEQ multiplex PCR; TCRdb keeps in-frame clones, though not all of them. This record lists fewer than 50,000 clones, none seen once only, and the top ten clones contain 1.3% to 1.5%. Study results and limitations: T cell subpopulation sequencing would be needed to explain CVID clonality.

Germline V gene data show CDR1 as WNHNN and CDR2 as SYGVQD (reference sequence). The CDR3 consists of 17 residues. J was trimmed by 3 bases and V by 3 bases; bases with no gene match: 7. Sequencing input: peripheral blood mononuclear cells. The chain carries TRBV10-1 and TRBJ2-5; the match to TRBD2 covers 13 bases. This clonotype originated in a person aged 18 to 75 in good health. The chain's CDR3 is CASSDSAGTSGKETQYF. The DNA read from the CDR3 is TGCGCCAGCAGTGACTCTGCCGGGACTAGCGGGAAAGAGACC.